One and the same sample provided the 25 T cell receptor beta chains below, sequenced in a study of T-cell reconstitution after alpha-beta-depleted transplantation in children. Unique molecular identifiers were used in preparing the TCRbeta library. TCRdb used MiXCR to reprocess the PCR reads, holding one entry per CDR3 protein. The sample has roughly 200,000 distinct CDR3 sequences; more than 6.5% are singletons. The specimen comprised PBMCs from the stem cell graft donor, sampled from the stem cell graft. These TCRs come from a human donor who donated a stem cell graft to a child with Wiskott-Aldrich syndrome.

This clonotype has a count of ten or more. The chain employs TRBV29-1 and TRBJ1-1; D might be TRBD1 (6 bases). CDR3 size: 11 residues. Germline V gene data show CDR1 as SQVTM and CDR2 as ANQGSEA. The V and J ends lost 6 bases and 4 bases respectively, with 9 bases between them. CDR3 amino acids: CSVGGLTEAFF. The CDR3 DNA is TGCAGCGTGGGGGGCCTCACTGAAGCTTTCTTT.

In this sample, this clonotype turned up many times. This rearrangement joins TRBV29-1 to TRBJ1-4; no definite D call. CDR1 SQVTM and CDR2 ANQGSEA come from the germline V gene. V was shortened by 5 bases and J by 0 bases, with 7 bases between the two germline ends. The CDR3 consists of 13 residues. CDR3 amino acids: CSVRWATNEKLFF. As DNA, the CDR3 is TGCAGCGTTAGGTGGGCAACTAATGAAAAACTGTTTTTT.

This clonotype has just a few counts. V usage is TRBV18 and J usage is TRBJ2-1; D unclear. Looked up from germline, CDR1 is KGHSH and CDR2 is LQKENI. The CDR3 is made up of 14 amino acids. The germline V and J ends were trimmed by 3 bases and 4 bases, with 10 bases remaining between them. The CDR3 sequence: CASSPRPNYNEQFF. In DNA form, the CDR3 reads TGTGCCAGCTCACCGAGACCGAATTACAATGAGCAGTTCTTC.

This clonotype was counted at least ten times. This rearrangement joins TRBV29-1 to TRBJ2-5; TRBD2 is a possible D gene (6 bases). This CDR3 is built from 11 residues. Trimming removed 6 bases at V and 5 bases at J, with 10 bases between. Looked up from germline, CDR1 is SQVTM and CDR2 is ANQGSEA. The CDR3 DNA follows: TGCAGCGTCGACCGGGAGGAGACCCAGTACTTC. It translates to CSVDREETQYF.

The chain links TRBV5-1 to TRBJ1-6; possible D gene TRBD1, 6 bases. From germline, CDR1 is SGHRS and CDR2 YFSETQ. The CDR3 length is 18 residues. Trimming shortened V by 0 bases and J by 1 base, and 14 bases separated the two germline ends. CDR3 nucleotide sequence: TGCGCCAGCAGCTTGGAATTCCGGGGGCTTTCCTATAATTCACCCCTCCACTTT. This encodes CASSLEFRGLSYNSPLHF.

This clonotype was observed many times. This chain's CDR3 is CSAMSASRTEAFF. The CDR3 DNA is TGCAGCGCTATGTCGGCGTCACGGACTGAAGCTTTCTTT. The chain uses TRBV29-1 and TRBJ1-1; D gene ambiguous. Trimming stripped 7 bases from V and 5 bases from J, with 17 bases between. The CDR3 length is 13 residues. Germline V CDR1 and CDR2: SQVTM, ANQGSEA.

The chain has TRBV5-1 and TRBJ1-2; possibly TRBD1 for D (6 bases). CDR1 is SGHRS and CDR2 is YFSETQ in the germline V gene. Trimming shortened V by 0 bases and J by 7 bases, and 13 bases separated the two germline ends. This CDR3 region has 14 residues. The CDR3 DNA follows: TGCGCCAGCAGCTTGGCCTCTGGGGGCGGTGGCTACACCTTC. It is translated as CASSLASGGGGYTF.

This clonotype appeared many times. J is TRBJ2-1 and V is TRBV7-8; 13 bases line up with TRBD2. CDR1 is SGHVS, CDR2 FQNEAQ, per germline. Trimming at V came to 4 bases and at J to 9 bases, leaving 12 bases not matched to a gene. This CDR3 is 17 amino acids long. Here the CDR3 reads CASSSLLAGGPSGEQFF. The CDR3 DNA reads as TGTGCCAGCAGCTCACTACTAGCGGGAGGGCCTTCGGGTGAGCAGTTCTTC.

This clonotype was seen many times. V gene TRBV28 combines with J gene TRBJ1-2; maybe TRBD1 (5 bases). Germline CDR1 reads MDHEN; CDR2 reads SYDVKM. The CDR3 is 15 amino acids. The V gene lost 5 bases and the J gene lost 0 bases, with 13 bases spanning the gap. The CDR3 region is CASSEIGTANYGYTF. The CDR3 DNA reads as TGTGCCAGCAGTGAAATCGGGACGGCTAACTATGGCTACACCTTC.

At least ten counts were recorded for this clonotype. This chain connects TRBV6-1 to TRBJ1-2, with D uncertain. The CDR3 totals 13 residues. In germline, CDR1 is MNHNS, CDR2 SASEGT. V was clipped by 0 bases and J by 8 bases, with 10 bases between them. CDR3 protein: CASSEARSGGYTF. CDR3 DNA: TGTGCCAGCAGTGAAGCGCGGTCGGGGGGCTACACCTTC.

This clonotype has more than one count but fewer than ten. The gene calls are TRBV11-2 and TRBJ2-1; no reliable D call. In germline, CDR1 is SGHAT, CDR2 FQNNGV. Trimming took off 1 base at V and 6 bases at J, with 4 bases between the two ends. This CDR3 comprises 12 residues. CDR3 residues: CASSLVANEQFF. Written as DNA, the CDR3 is TGTGCCAGCAGCTTAGTCGCCAATGAGCAGTTCTTC.

This clonotype has a count of ten or more. The chain carries TRBV20-1 and TRBJ2-1; D unresolved. V was clipped by 3 bases and J by 10 bases, with 10 bases between them. This CDR3 has 11 residues. Per the germline V gene, CDR1 is DFQATT and CDR2 is SNEGSKA (reference sequence). CDR3 nucleotide sequence: TGCAGTGCTAGGCCTCGTGGGGAGCAGTTCTTC. Amino acids: CSARPRGEQFF.

This clonotype was found many times. The chain uses TRBV29-1 and TRBJ1-2, with D possibly being TRBD1 (5 bases). The V gene's germline CDR1 is SQVTM and CDR2 ANQGSEA. The CDR3 runs to 13 residues. V was pared by 4 bases and J by 7 bases, with 16 bases between. CDR3 DNA sequence: TGCAGCGTTGTCAAAAAGGGGTCCGGTGGCTACACCTTC. Residues: CSVVKKGSGGYTF.

This clonotype has a count of ten or more. The chain joins TRBV7-2 to TRBJ2-5, with 7 positions matching TRBD1. The CDR3 consists of 16 residues. Trimming took 2 bases from V and 0 from J; bases not matched to a gene: 6. CDR1 SGHTA and CDR2 FQGNSA come from the germline V gene. The CDR3, as DNA: TGTGCCAGCAGCTTAAGGGGGCGAGTTGACCAAGAGACCCAGTACTTC. Protein: CASSLRGRVDQETQYF.

This clonotype was recorded many times. The chain recombines TRBV27 with TRBJ2-4; 8 nucleotides line up with TRBD1. CDR3 length equals 14 residues. Losses at the gene ends were 6 bases for V and 10 bases for J; bases not matched to a gene: 11. Germline CDR1 reads MNHEY; CDR2 reads SMNVEV (reference sequence). The CDR3 is CASRGPGQGNIQYF. The CDR3, as DNA: TGTGCCAGCAGGGGACCCGGACAGGGAAATATTCAGTACTTC.

This clonotype was recorded many times. The rearrangement uses TRBV20-1 and TRBJ1-5, with 10 bases aligning to TRBD1. Germline CDR1 and CDR2: DFQATT and SNEGSKA (reference sequence). Germline trimming cut 2 bases from V and 5 bases from J; bases unmatched to any gene: 12. This CDR3 comprises 17 residues. The CDR3 DNA follows: TGCAGTGCTAGACACCCTACAAGGGGACAGGGGTATCAGCCCCAGCATTTT. Translating gives CSARHPTRGQGYQPQHF.

A few counts support this clonotype. The chain couples TRBV27 to TRBJ2-2, with 10 bases aligning to TRBD1. CDR1 is MNHEY, CDR2 SMNVEV, per germline (reference sequence). V gave up 3 bases and J gave up 2 bases; unmatched junction bases: 3. The CDR3 runs to 16 residues. The CDR3 region is CASSFDRGQNTGELFF. The CDR3 DNA is TGTGCCAGCAGTTTCGACAGGGGGCAAAACACCGGGGAGCTGTTTTTT.

This clonotype was counted at least ten times. This sequence joins TRBV10-3 and TRBJ2-3; D perhaps matches TRBD1 (5 bases). Germline V lookup: CDR1 ENHRY, CDR2 SYGVKD. V lost 9 bases and J lost 5, with 9 bases in between. The CDR3 spans 11 residues. The CDR3 nucleotides are TGTGCCATAGGGGAAAGAGATACGCAGTATTTT. It yields the protein CAIGERDTQYF.

The table lists this clonotype with many counts. V gene TRBV7-2 combines with J gene TRBJ2-1; 14 nucleotides align to TRBD2. Germline CDR1 reads SGHTA; CDR2 reads FQGNSA. CDR3 length equals 15 residues. V lost 1 base and J lost 9; bases outside the gene matches: 2. In nucleotides, the CDR3 is TGTGCCAGCAGCTTAGTGACTAGCGGGAGGGGTGAGCAGTTCTTC. This codes for CASSLVTSGRGEQFF.

This clonotype has a count of ten or more. This chain joins TRBV5-1 and TRBJ2-7; 7 nucleotides agree with TRBD1. Germline V gene lookup returns CDR1 SGHRS and CDR2 YFSETQ. The CDR3 spans 14 residues. J was trimmed by 3 bases and V by 3 bases; bases with no gene match: 6. The CDR3 spells CASSSTGSDYEQYF. The CDR3, as DNA: TGCGCCAGCAGCTCGACAGGGAGCGACTACGAGCAGTACTTC.

This clonotype was found many times. The chain uses TRBV5-1 and TRBJ2-1, with TRBD2 matching over 10 bases. Germline loops: CDR1 SGHRS, CDR2 YFSETQ. The CDR3 has 16 amino acids. V lost 6 bases, J lost 0 bases, and 6 bases stayed unmatched. The CDR3 DNA reads as TGCGCCAGCAAGGAGCGGGGGGGCGTCTCCTACAATGAGCAGTTCTTC. It codes for CASKERGGVSYNEQFF.

Ten or more counts support this clonotype. The DNA of the CDR3 is TGTGCCAGCAGCGGGCAGGGTCTCACAGATACGCAGTATTTT. Translated, it gives CASSGQGLTDTQYF. The chain carries TRBV7-2 and TRBJ2-3; D perhaps matches TRBD1 (5 bases). V lost 5 bases, J lost 2 bases, and 11 bases lay in between. The CDR3 is made up of 14 amino acids. Per germline, CDR1 SGHTA and CDR2 FQGNSA.

V gene TRBV4-1 combines with J gene TRBJ2-2; maybe TRBD2 (6 bases). Trimming cost V 5 bases and J 6 bases, with 7 bases left between them. Germline CDR1 and CDR2: MGHRA and YSYEKL. The CDR3 totals 12 residues. CDR3 bases: TGCGCCAGCAGCGGAGGGGCCGGGGAGCTGTTTTTT. Protein: CASSGGAGELFF.

This clonotype was recorded many times. The V gene is TRBV20-1, the J gene TRBJ2-3; the match to TRBD2 covers 8 bases. With 6 bases clipped from V and 6 bases from J, the junction kept 11 bases outside the gene matches. CDR3 length: 14 amino acids. The germline CDR1 and CDR2 sequences are DFQATT and SNEGSKA (reference sequence). As DNA, the CDR3 is TGCAGTGCCAACTTAGCGGGAAGGGGGGATACGCAGTATTTT. This gives the protein CSANLAGRGDTQYF.

This clonotype was counted many times. V usage is TRBV9 and J usage is TRBJ2-4, with 8 bases aligning to TRBD2. The CDR3 is 15 residues long. V lost 2 bases and J lost 0; bases outside the gene matches: 1. Germline CDR1 reads SGDLS; CDR2 reads YYNGEE. The CDR3 loop reads CASSVSGIAKNIQYF. The CDR3 bases are TGTGCCAGCAGCGTTAGCGGGATAGCCAAAAACATTCAGTACTTC.